A few counts support the clone carrying this TCR beta chain. These data belong to a study of shared clonotypes between healthy human individuals. Study at large: Per-donor plates numbered three CD4 naive, three CD4 memory, two CD8 naive and one CD8 memory.

Profiled with immunoSEQ multiplex PCR; TCRdb holds only in-frame clones, not every one. Of 2 million or so clones in the sample, roughly 95% were seen once. This receptor was obtained from a man aged 18 to 30 in good health. Specimen: naive CD4+ T cells sorted from blood. Indicated subset: CD45RA+ positively selected.

Here the CDR3 reads CASSLGQPGGSPLHF. The CDR3 coding sequence is TGTGCCAGCAGCTTAGGACAGCCAGGAGGTTCACCCCTCCACTTT. The V and J genes are TRBV7-2 and TRBJ1-6, with a tentative D call TRBD1 (5 bases). Trimming pared 1 base from V and 9 bases from J, leaving 13 bases between. This CDR3 has 15 amino acids. CDR1 is SGHTA, CDR2 FQGNSA, per germline.